Included here is one T cell receptor (beta chain) sequence, with context. Its antigen remains unknown. Generated by immunoSEQ multiplex PCR, the TCRdb table keeps only in-frame clones and is missing some. The sample records fewer than 110,000 clones, approximately 90% being singletons. The sample originates from a study of graft-versus-host responses after intestinal transplantation. Study-level information: Every transplant recipient was induced with anti-thymocyte globulin, then maintained on tacrolimus and steroids for 2 to 3 years. Overall study findings and caveats: GvH clones were identified in recipient marrow, with some first appearing in ileum or blood.

CDR3 length equals 17 residues. V was shortened by 3 bases and J by 5 bases, with 17 bases between the two germline ends. Germline V lookup: CDR1 LNHDA, CDR2 SQIVND (reference sequence). The V gene is TRBV19, the J gene TRBJ1-6; D ambiguous. The sequence came from a human donor who was the organ donor for an intestinal transplant. This specimen consisted of unstimulated CD4+ T cells sorted from spleen or lymph node cells, obtained before transplant. CDR3 nucleotide sequence: TGTGCCAGTAGTATTCGGAGGCCTACCGCCAATAATTCACCCCTCCACTTT. It encodes CASSIRRPTANNSPLHF.